The clone carrying this T cell receptor beta chain appeared a few times. Its specificity is not known. An assay was performed, and its level was deep. Some 29,000 T cell genomes (about 210 ng DNA) went into each sorted-subset replicate. Method: immunoSEQ multiplex PCR; TCRdb's copy keeps in-frame clones and lacks some. The data show 650,000 to 750,000 clones, around 72% seen once. The data derive from a study of shared clonotypes between healthy human individuals. Study-level points and caveats: Naive subsets usually exceeded memory subsets in estimated richness.

All the donors were Caucasian adults who lived in Nashville, Tennessee. V lost 3 bases and J 6 bases, leaving 12 bases between the germline ends. CDR3 length: 14 residues. Looked up from germline, CDR1 is MDHEN and CDR2 is SYDVKM. The sample comprised memory CD4+ T cells sorted from blood. Subset here: CD45RA-negative fraction. The TCR comes from a woman in her 30s in good health. The chain links TRBV28 to TRBJ1-5; D remains ambiguous. The CDR3 protein is CASSFAGGAQPQHF. The CDR3 nucleotides are TGTGCCAGCAGTTTTGCAGGAGGTGCTCAGCCCCAGCATTTT.